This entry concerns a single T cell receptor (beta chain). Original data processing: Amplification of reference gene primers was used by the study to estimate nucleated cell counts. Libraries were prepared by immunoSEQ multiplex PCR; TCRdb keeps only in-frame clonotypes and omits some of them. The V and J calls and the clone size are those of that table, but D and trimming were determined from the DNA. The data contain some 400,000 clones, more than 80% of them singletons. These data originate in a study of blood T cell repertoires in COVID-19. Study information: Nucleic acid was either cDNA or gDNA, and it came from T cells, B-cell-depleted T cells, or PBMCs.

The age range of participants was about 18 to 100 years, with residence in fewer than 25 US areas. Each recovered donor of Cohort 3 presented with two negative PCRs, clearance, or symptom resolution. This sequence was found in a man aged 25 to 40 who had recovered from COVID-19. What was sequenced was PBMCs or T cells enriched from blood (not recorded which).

CDR3 sequence: CAISAEGANTGELFF. The CDR3 DNA sequence: TGTGCCATCAGTGCAGAGGGGGCGAACACCGGGGAGCTGTTTTTT. This chain uses TRBV10-3 with TRBJ2-2; possibly TRBD1 for D (6 bases). V was pared by 4 bases and J by 0 bases, with 9 bases between. CDR3 size: 15 residues. Germline lookup yields CDR1 ENHRY and CDR2 SYGVKD.